The T cell receptor (beta chain) described here comes from a study of T cells expressing NK-cell markers. About the study: Repertoires of TCR beta were obtained from T cells sorted as CD3+CD56+NKG2C+, CD3+CD56+NKG2C- and CD3+CD56-NKG2C+.

The germline gives CDR1 LNHDA, CDR2 SQIVND (reference sequence). This CDR3 contains 14 residues. TCR beta cDNA was generated via 5'RACE template switching incorporating UMIs. TCRdb reanalyzed the 5' RACE reads and collapses them to one entry per CDR3 protein, without DNA. This sample's table has approximately 170,000 distinct CDR3 sequences. The material sequenced was blood T cells: a sorted CD56 or NKG2C T cell subset, CD4+ or CD8+ T cells, or bulk PBMC T cells (not recorded which). This TCR was recovered from a man aged 18 to 69 in good health. This rearrangement joins TRBV19 to TRBJ2-1; TCRdb's D call, TRBD1, is unchecked because there is no DNA. CDR3 sequence: CASRLVGQSNEQFF.